A selection of T cell receptor beta chains follows, all from one sample in a study of lymphopenia after photon versus proton radiotherapy. Libraries were prepared by immunoSEQ multiplex PCR; TCRdb keeps only in-frame clonotypes and omits some of them. The sample consists of about 26,000 clones, over 80% of them appearing once. The specimen comprised peripheral blood, sampled from a patient treated with photon-based radiotherapy. The receptors here all came from a woman aged 45-60 years with pancreatic cancer. The CDR3 runs from the conserved cysteine through the conserved F or W. Fields, in order: CDR3 DNA, CDR3 protein, V gene, clone size, J gene, D gene, CDR3 length. A D gene is named only where the DNA matches it firmly. The size entry is marked missing in some rows and otherwise reads once, few, many or a size class.

DNA: TGTGCCAGCAGCCCGGACGGGAACTATGGCTACACCTTC
CDR3: CASSPDGNYGYTF
V: TRBV7-9
size: few
J: TRBJ1-2
D: .
length: 13

DNA: TGTGCCAGTAGGATAACCAACAGCGACCTTAACTATGGCTACACCTTC
CDR3: CASRITNSDLNYGYTF
V: TRBV19
size: .
J: TRBJ1-2
D: .
length: 16

DNA: TGTGCCAGCAGCCCTGAGGCAGGGGGCTTCTATGGCTACACCTTC
CDR3: CASSPEAGGFYGYTF
V: TRBV7-3
size: .
J: TRBJ1-2
D: TRBD1
length: 15

DNA: TGTGCCAGCAGCTCCAAGACAGGGTCCGAGCAGTACTTC
CDR3: CASSSKTGSEQYF
V: TRBV7-3
size: .
J: TRBJ2-7
D: TRBD1
length: 13

DNA: TGTGCCAGCAGTTTCTCAGGGGGTGATCAGGAGACCCAGTACTTC
CDR3: CASSFSGGDQETQYF
V: TRBV27
size: .
J: TRBJ2-5
D: TRBD1
length: 15

DNA: TGTGCCAGTAGTCGGCTTTTCTCTGGAAACACCATATATTTT
CDR3: CASSRLFSGNTIYF
V: TRBV19
size: .
J: TRBJ1-3
D: .
length: 14

DNA: TGCAGCGTTGAAGATCTCCGGCAGGGGGAGGGCTACACCTTC
CDR3: CSVEDLRQGEGYTF
V: TRBV29-1
size: .
J: TRBJ1-2
D: TRBD1
length: 14

DNA: TGCAGCGTTGAGGTTGAGCGGGAGGGGTCCTACGAGCAGTACTTC
CDR3: CSVEVEREGSYEQYF
V: TRBV29-1
size: .
J: TRBJ2-7
D: TRBD2
length: 15

DNA: TGTGCCAGCAGCCGAGTGATGGCAGGGGCCTATTATAATTCACCCCTCCACTTT
CDR3: CASSRVMAGAYYNSPLHF
V: TRBV28
size: .
J: TRBJ1-6
D: .
length: 18

DNA: TGCGCCAGCAGCCAAGTTCCTATTAGCGGCTCCTACAATGAGCAGTTCTTC
CDR3: CASSQVPISGSYNEQFF
V: TRBV4-1
size: .
J: TRBJ2-1
D: .
length: 17

DNA: TGTGCCAGATATTGTCTAGCGGGAGTACCCAAAAACATTCAGTACTTC
CDR3: CARYCLAGVPKNIQYF
V: TRBV5-3
size: .
J: TRBJ2-4
D: TRBD2
length: 16

DNA: TGTGCCAGCAGTTTAAGGGGATACCAGGGAGATACGCAGTATTTT
CDR3: CASSLRGYQGDTQYF
V: TRBV28
size: .
J: TRBJ2-3
D: .
length: 15

DNA: TGTGCCAGCAGCTACCGCAGGGGCACTGAAGCTTTCTTT
CDR3: CASSYRRGTEAFF
V: TRBV13
size: .
J: TRBJ1-1
D: .
length: 13

DNA: TGTGCCAGCAGGCCAGGGAGTCTAAGGGAGCAGTACTTC
CDR3: CASRPGSLREQYF
V: TRBV2
size: few
J: TRBJ2-7
D: .
length: 13

DNA: TGTGCCAGCAGTCGCTGGACTAGCGGGAGTATCACCGGGGAGCTGTTTTTT
CDR3: CASSRWTSGSITGELFF
V: TRBV27
size: .
J: TRBJ2-2
D: TRBD2
length: 17

DNA: TGTGCCAGCAGTCCCCTCGGGGAGCTGTTTTTT
CDR3: CASSPLGELFF
V: TRBV28
size: .
J: TRBJ2-2
D: .
length: 11

DNA: TGTGCCAGCAGTTTAGGTCCAGTCCGGGGAGAGACCCAGTACTTC
CDR3: CASSLGPVRGETQYF
V: TRBV27
size: .
J: TRBJ2-5
D: .
length: 15

DNA: TGTGCCAGCAGTTCCCCCGGGCGGGGAGGCACAGATACGCAGTATTTT
CDR3: CASSSPGRGGTDTQYF
V: TRBV27
size: .
J: TRBJ2-3
D: .
length: 16

DNA: TGTGCCTGGAATCACGGATTTCTGAACGAGCAGTACTTC
CDR3: CAWNHGFLNEQYF
V: TRBV30
size: .
J: TRBJ2-7
D: .
length: 13

DNA: TGTGCCAGCAGTTTAGTGGGGGAACAGCAGCCCCAGCATTTT
CDR3: CASSLVGEQQPQHF
V: TRBV28
size: .
J: TRBJ1-5
D: .
length: 14

DNA: TGTGCCAGCTCACCACGACAGGGAATGAACACTGAAGCTTTCTTT
CDR3: CASSPRQGMNTEAFF
V: TRBV18
size: .
J: TRBJ1-1
D: TRBD1
length: 15

DNA: TGTGCCATCAGTGAACGGGGGGCGCAGACAACTAATGAAAAACTGTTTTTT
CDR3: CAISERGAQTTNEKLFF
V: TRBV10-3
size: .
J: TRBJ1-4
D: .
length: 17

DNA: TGTGCCAGTAGTATAGTAACGGGACAGGGCTATGGCTACACCTTC
CDR3: CASSIVTGQGYGYTF
V: TRBV19
size: .
J: TRBJ1-2
D: TRBD1
length: 15

DNA: TGTGCCAGCAGCTTGGAAGGGGCAGGGGGCGTAAACTATGGCTACACCTTC
CDR3: CASSLEGAGGVNYGYTF
V: TRBV5-4
size: .
J: TRBJ1-2
D: TRBD1
length: 17

DNA: TGTGCCAGCAGCCTACGGAGGGCCCCCAGCAATGAGCAGTTCTTC
CDR3: CASSLRRAPSNEQFF
V: TRBV7-3
size: .
J: TRBJ2-1
D: .
length: 15

DNA: TGTGCCATCGGCATTTCCACAGATACGCAGTATTTT
CDR3: CAIGISTDTQYF
V: TRBV10-3
size: once
J: TRBJ2-3
D: .
length: 12

DNA: TGTGCCAGCAGCGCCTCCGGGACAGGGGGCTACGAGCAGTACTTC
CDR3: CASSASGTGGYEQYF
V: TRBV7-9
size: .
J: TRBJ2-7
D: TRBD1
length: 15

DNA: TGTGCCAGCAGGTTCCCTTCTAGCGGCCCGTACAATGAGCAGTTCTTC
CDR3: CASRFPSSGPYNEQFF
V: TRBV28
size: once
J: TRBJ2-1
D: TRBD2
length: 16

DNA: TGCAGCGATCAGGGGGCAGGGGGCACTGAAGCTTTCTTT
CDR3: CSDQGAGGTEAFF
V: TRBV29-1
size: .
J: TRBJ1-1
D: TRBD1
length: 13

DNA: TGTGCCAGCAGAACCGGGACAGGAGTTGAAAAACTGTTTTTT
CDR3: CASRTGTGVEKLFF
V: TRBV6-6
size: .
J: TRBJ1-4
D: TRBD1
length: 14

DNA: TGTGCCTGGAGTGTAGGTGGGGATCGGGAAAAACTGTTTTTT
CDR3: CAWSVGGDREKLFF
V: TRBV30
size: .
J: TRBJ1-4
D: .
length: 14

DNA: TGTGCCAGCAGTTTTGTGGGGGGCGCGAGTAACTATGGCTACACCTTC
CDR3: CASSFVGGASNYGYTF
V: TRBV28
size: .
J: TRBJ1-2
D: .
length: 16

DNA: TGTGCCAGCAGTTACTCGCCCACTGAGGAGCAGTACTTC
CDR3: CASSYSPTEEQYF
V: TRBV6-6
size: .
J: TRBJ2-7
D: .
length: 13

DNA: TGTGCCAGCAGCAAGGCCGGGACTAGCGGGAGGACGAGTGAGACCCAGTACTTC
CDR3: CASSKAGTSGRTSETQYF
V: TRBV5-4
size: few
J: TRBJ2-5
D: TRBD2
length: 18

DNA: TGCGCCAGCAGCCGGAGACAATCTGGGGCCAACGTCCTGACTTTC
CDR3: CASSRRQSGANVLTF
V: TRBV5-1
size: .
J: TRBJ2-6
D: .
length: 15

DNA: TGTGCCAGCAGTGAAGGGTCTGGTCGGCAGTACTTC
CDR3: CASSEGSGRQYF
V: TRBV2
size: .
J: TRBJ2-7
D: .
length: 12

DNA: TGCGCCAGCTGGCAGGGGTTTAGCACAGATACGCAGTATTTT
CDR3: CASWQGFSTDTQYF
V: TRBV5-1
size: few
J: TRBJ2-3
D: .
length: 14

DNA: TGTGCCAGCAGTGGCAGGGGAGGCGGCTACACCTTC
CDR3: CASSGRGGGYTF
V: TRBV7-2
size: few
J: TRBJ1-2
D: .
length: 12

DNA: TGTGCCATCAGTGTTCGGACGGGAAACACCATATATTTT
CDR3: CAISVRTGNTIYF
V: TRBV10-3
size: .
J: TRBJ1-3
D: .
length: 13

DNA: TGCGCCAGCAGTGAGTCGACAGGAGAGAACACTGAAGCTTTCTTT
CDR3: CASSESTGENTEAFF
V: TRBV10-1
size: .
J: TRBJ1-1
D: .
length: 15

DNA: TGCAGTGCTAGACCCGGGGTCGAGCAGTACTTC
CDR3: CSARPGVEQYF
V: TRBV20-1
size: .
J: TRBJ2-7
D: .
length: 11

DNA: TGTGCCTGGAGCGAGGACAGAAACTACGAGCAGTACTTC
CDR3: CAWSEDRNYEQYF
V: TRBV30
size: .
J: TRBJ2-7
D: .
length: 13

DNA: TGTGCCAGCAGCCCACTAGGACAGGGCACGTCTGGAAACACCATATATTTT
CDR3: CASSPLGQGTSGNTIYF
V: TRBV9
size: .
J: TRBJ1-3
D: TRBD1
length: 17

DNA: TGTGCCAGCAGCGATCAGGGGGCGAGTGGCTACACCTTC
CDR3: CASSDQGASGYTF
V: TRBV9
size: once
J: TRBJ1-2
D: TRBD1
length: 13

DNA: TGCAGCGTAGCCGGGACAGGGAAACCCGAAGCTGGAAACACCATATATTTT
CDR3: CSVAGTGKPEAGNTIYF
V: TRBV29-1
size: .
J: TRBJ1-3
D: TRBD1
length: 17

DNA: TGTGCCACCGGGGCCGCAGGGGCGTACGAGCAGTACTTC
CDR3: CATGAAGAYEQYF
V: TRBV19
size: .
J: TRBJ2-7
D: .
length: 13

DNA: TGTGCCTGGAGTGTAGTCACAATGGGGGCGGACAAGGCGCCCCAGCATTTT
CDR3: CAWSVVTMGADKAPQHF
V: TRBV30
size: .
J: TRBJ1-5
D: .
length: 17

DNA: TGTGCCAGTAGTATAGTAGACAGGGGGGCTCAGCCCCAGCATTTT
CDR3: CASSIVDRGAQPQHF
V: TRBV19
size: .
J: TRBJ1-5
D: TRBD1
length: 15

DNA: TGCGCCAGCAGTGAAACTAGCGGGAGACACCGAGGGGAGGAGCAGTACTTC
CDR3: CASSETSGRHRGEEQYF
V: TRBV10-2
size: .
J: TRBJ2-7
D: TRBD2
length: 17

DNA: TGTGCCAGCAGCTTAACTAGCGGGATAGGAAGTGAGCAGTTCTTC
CDR3: CASSLTSGIGSEQFF
V: TRBV7-7
size: .
J: TRBJ2-1
D: TRBD2
length: 15

DNA: TGCAGCGTTCTGACTAGCGGGAGAGGCAGCTCCTACAATGAGCAGTTCTTC
CDR3: CSVLTSGRGSSYNEQFF
V: TRBV29-1
size: .
J: TRBJ2-1
D: TRBD2
length: 17

DNA: TGTGCCAGCACCTCGCAGGGGGTCGAGCAGTACTTC
CDR3: CASTSQGVEQYF
V: TRBV2
size: few
J: TRBJ2-7
D: TRBD1
length: 12

DNA: TGTGCCAGCAGCGCCAACGCCGGGACAGGGGACTCCTATGGCTACACCTTC
CDR3: CASSANAGTGDSYGYTF
V: TRBV9
size: .
J: TRBJ1-2
D: TRBD1
length: 17

DNA: TGTGCCAGCAGCTTAGACAGCCGTCCTAACTATGGCTACACCTTC
CDR3: CASSLDSRPNYGYTF
V: TRBV7-8
size: .
J: TRBJ1-2
D: .
length: 15